In this sample, the clone carrying this TCR beta chain turned up a few times. TCRdb's table, derived via immunoSEQ multiplex PCR, lists solely in-frame clones and lacks some. The sample consists of 400,000 to 450,000 clones, roughly nine tenths of them appearing once. The data are from a study of blood T cell repertoires in COVID-19. The sequence was collected from a young man who had recovered from COVID-19. The sequenced material came from PBMCs or T cells enriched from blood (not recorded which).

The CDR3 loop is CASSLVAGGQEFF. CDR3 in DNA: TGCGCCAGCAGCTTGGTTGCGGGAGGGCAGGAGTTCTTC. The rearrangement links TRBV5-1 to TRBJ2-1; 9 bases are a match to TRBD2. With 0 bases clipped from V and 14 bases from J, the junction kept 6 bases outside the gene matches. The CDR3 runs 13 residues. Germline V gene data show CDR1 as SGHRS and CDR2 as YFSETQ.